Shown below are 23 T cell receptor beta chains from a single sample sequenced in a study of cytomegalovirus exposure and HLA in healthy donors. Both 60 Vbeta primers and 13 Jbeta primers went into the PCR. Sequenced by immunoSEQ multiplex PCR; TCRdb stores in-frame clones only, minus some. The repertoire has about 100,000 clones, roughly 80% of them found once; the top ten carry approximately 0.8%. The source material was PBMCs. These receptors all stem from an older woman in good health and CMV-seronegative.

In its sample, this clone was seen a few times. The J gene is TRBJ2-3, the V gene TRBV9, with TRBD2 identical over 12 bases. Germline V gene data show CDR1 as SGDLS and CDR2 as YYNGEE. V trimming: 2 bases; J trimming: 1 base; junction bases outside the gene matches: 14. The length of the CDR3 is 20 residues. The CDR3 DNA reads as TGTGCCAGCAGCGTTCTAGGTCGGACTAGCGGGGAGTCGGGCACAGATACGCAGTATTTT. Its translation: CASSVLGRTSGESGTDTQYF.

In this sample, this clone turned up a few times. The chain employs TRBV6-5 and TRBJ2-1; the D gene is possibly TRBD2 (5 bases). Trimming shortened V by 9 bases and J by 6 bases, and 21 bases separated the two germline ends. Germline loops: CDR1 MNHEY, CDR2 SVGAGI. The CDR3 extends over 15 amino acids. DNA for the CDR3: TGTGCCAGTCACGCCCGGCTAGCTTCGGGCAATGAGCAGTTCTTC. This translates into CASHARLASGNEQFF.

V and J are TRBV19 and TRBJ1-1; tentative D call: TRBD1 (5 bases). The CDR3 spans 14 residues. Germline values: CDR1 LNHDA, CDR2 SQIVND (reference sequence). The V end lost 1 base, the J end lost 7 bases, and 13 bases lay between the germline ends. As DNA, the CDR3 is TGTGCCAGTAGTATAGGGGGCGGAAAGGTTGAAGCTTTCTTT. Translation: CASSIGGGKVEAFF. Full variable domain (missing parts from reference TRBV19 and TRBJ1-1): DGGITQSPKYLFRKEGQNVTLSCEQNLNHDAMYWYRQDPGQGLRLIYYSQIVNDFQKGDIAEGYSVSREKKESFPLTVTSAQKNPTAFYLCASSIGGGKVEAFFGQGTRLTVV.

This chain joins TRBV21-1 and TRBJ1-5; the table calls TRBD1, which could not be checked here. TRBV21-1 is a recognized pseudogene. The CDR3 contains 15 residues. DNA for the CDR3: TGTGCCAGCAGCCCCCTCTACAGCTCCGATCAGCCCCAGCATTTT. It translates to CASSPLYSSDQPQHF.

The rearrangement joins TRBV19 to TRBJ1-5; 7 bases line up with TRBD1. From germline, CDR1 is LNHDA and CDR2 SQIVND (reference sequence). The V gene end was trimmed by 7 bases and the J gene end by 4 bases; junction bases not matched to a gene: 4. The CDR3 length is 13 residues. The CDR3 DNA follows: TGTGCCAGTAACAGGGGAGGTAATCAGCCCCAGCATTTT. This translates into CASNRGGNQPQHF.

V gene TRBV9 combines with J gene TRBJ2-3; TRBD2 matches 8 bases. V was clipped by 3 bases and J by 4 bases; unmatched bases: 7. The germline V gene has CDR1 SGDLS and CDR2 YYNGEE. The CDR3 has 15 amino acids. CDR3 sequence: CASSASGSAPDTQYF. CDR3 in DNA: TGTGCCAGCAGCGCGAGCGGGAGTGCTCCAGATACGCAGTATTTT. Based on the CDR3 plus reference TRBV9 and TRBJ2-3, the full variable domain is DSGVTQTPKHLITATGQRVTLRCSPRSGDLSVYWYQQSLDQGLQFLIQYYNGEERAKGNILERFSAQQFPDLHSELNLSSLELGDSALYFCASSASGSAPDTQYFGPGTRLTVL.

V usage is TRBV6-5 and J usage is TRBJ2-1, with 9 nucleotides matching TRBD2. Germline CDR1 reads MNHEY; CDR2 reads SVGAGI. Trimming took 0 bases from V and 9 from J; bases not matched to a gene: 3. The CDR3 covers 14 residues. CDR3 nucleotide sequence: TGTGCCAGCAGTTACTCGAGGCGGGGGGGTGAGCAGTTCTTC. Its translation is CASSYSRRGGEQFF.

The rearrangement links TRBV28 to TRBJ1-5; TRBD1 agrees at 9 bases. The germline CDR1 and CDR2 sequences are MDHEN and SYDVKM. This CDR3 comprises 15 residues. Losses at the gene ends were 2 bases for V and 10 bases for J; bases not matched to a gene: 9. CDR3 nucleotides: TGTGCCAGCAGTTTACCCGGGACAGGGAGTCCTCCCCAGCATTTT. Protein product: CASSLPGTGSPPQHF.

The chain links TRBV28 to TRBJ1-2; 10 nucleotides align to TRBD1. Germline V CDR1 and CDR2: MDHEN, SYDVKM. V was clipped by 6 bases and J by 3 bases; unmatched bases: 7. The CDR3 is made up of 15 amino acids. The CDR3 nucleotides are TGTGCCAGCAGACCCCCGGGACAGGGGCACTATGGCTACACCTTC. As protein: CASRPPGQGHYGYTF.

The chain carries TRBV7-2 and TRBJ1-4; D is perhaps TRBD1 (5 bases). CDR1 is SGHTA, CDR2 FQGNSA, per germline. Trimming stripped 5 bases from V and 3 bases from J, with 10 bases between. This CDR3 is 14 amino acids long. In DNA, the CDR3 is TGTGCCAGCAGCCGGGCGGGGCCTAATGAAAAACTGTTTTTT. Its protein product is CASSRAGPNEKLFF. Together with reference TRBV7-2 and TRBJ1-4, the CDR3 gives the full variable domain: GAGVSQSPSNKVTEKGKDVELRCDPISGHTALYWYRQSLGQGLEFLIYFQGNSAPDKSGLPSDRFSAERTGGSVSTLTIQRTQQEDSAVYLCASSRAGPNEKLFFGSGTQLSVL.

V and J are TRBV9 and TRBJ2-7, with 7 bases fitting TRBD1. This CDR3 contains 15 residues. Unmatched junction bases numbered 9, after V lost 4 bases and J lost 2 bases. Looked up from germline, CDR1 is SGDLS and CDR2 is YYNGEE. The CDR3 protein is CASSRGWDSAYEQYF. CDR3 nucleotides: TGTGCCAGCAGCAGGGGGTGGGACAGTGCCTACGAGCAGTACTTC.

The CDR3 region has the DNA TGCGCCAGCAGCCACATACAGGGGAGCGAGCAGTACTTC. Translated: CASSHIQGSEQYF. V and J are TRBV4-3 and TRBJ2-7; 7 nucleotides align to TRBD1. V lost 3 bases and J lost 6; bases outside the gene matches: 5. Per the germline V gene, CDR1 is LGHNA and CDR2 is YSLEER. The CDR3 contains 13 residues.

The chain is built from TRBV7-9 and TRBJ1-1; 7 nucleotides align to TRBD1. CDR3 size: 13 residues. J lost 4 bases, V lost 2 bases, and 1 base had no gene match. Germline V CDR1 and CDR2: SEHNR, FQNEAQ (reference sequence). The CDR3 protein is CASSLPGGTEAFF. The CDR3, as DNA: TGTGCCAGCAGCTTACCAGGGGGCACTGAAGCTTTCTTT.

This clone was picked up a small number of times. The CDR3 protein is CAWSVSVGEQFF. The CDR3 DNA is TGTGCCTGGAGTGTGTCGGTTGGTGAGCAGTTCTTC. V and J are TRBV30 and TRBJ2-1; D remains unclear. Germline V gives CDR1 GTSNPN, CDR2 SVGIG (reference sequence). This CDR3 is 12 amino acids long. With 0 bases removed from V and 9 bases from J, the gap between germline ends came to 9 bases.

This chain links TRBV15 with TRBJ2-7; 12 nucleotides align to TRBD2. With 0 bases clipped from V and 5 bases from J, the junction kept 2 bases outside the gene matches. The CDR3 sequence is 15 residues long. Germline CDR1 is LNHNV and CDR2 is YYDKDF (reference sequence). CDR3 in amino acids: CATSRDLAGGHEQYF. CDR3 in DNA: TGTGCCACCAGCAGAGATCTAGCGGGAGGGCACGAGCAGTACTTC.

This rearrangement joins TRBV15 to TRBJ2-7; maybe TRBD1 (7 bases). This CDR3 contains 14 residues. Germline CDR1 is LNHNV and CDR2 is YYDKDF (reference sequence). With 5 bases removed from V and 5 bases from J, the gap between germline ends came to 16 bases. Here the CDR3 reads CATSPGTAGDEQYF. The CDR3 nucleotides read TGTGCCACCAGCCCTGGGACAGCGGGCGACGAGCAGTACTTC.

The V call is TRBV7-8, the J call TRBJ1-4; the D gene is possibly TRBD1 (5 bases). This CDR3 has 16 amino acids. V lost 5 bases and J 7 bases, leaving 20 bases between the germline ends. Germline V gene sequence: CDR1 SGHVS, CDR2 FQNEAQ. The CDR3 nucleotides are TGTGCCAGCAGCAAAGGACCGGGTCAGGGTTTTGAAAAACTGTTTTTT. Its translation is CASSKGPGQGFEKLFF. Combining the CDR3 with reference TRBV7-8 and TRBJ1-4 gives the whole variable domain GAGVSQSPRYKVAKRGQDVALRCDPISGHVSLFWYQQALGQGPEFLTYFQNEAQLDKSGLPSDRFFAERPEGSVSTLKIQRTQQEDSAVYLCASSKGPGQGFEKLFFGSGTQLSVL.

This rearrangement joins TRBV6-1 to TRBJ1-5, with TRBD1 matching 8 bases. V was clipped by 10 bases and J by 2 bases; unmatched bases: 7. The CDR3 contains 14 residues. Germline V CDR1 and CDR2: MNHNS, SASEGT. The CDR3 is CATHQGAGNQPQHF. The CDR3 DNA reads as TGTGCCACCCACCAGGGGGCTGGCAATCAGCCCCAGCATTTT.

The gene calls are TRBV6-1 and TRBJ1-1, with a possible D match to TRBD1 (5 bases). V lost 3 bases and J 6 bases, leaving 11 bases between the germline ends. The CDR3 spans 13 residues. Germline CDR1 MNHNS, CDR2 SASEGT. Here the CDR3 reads CASSDRVDAEAFF. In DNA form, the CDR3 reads TGTGCCAGCAGTGACAGGGTCGACGCTGAAGCTTTCTTT.

The DNA for the CDR3 is TGCGCCAGCAGCCTCGGACAGGGTCTTCCCTATGGCTACACCTTC. Its translation: CASSLGQGLPYGYTF. The chain couples TRBV4-1 to TRBJ1-2; 8 nucleotides line up with TRBD1. Per germline, CDR1 MGHRA and CDR2 YSYEKL. Trimming at V came to 4 bases and at J to 4 bases, leaving 8 bases not matched to a gene. This CDR3 contains 15 residues.

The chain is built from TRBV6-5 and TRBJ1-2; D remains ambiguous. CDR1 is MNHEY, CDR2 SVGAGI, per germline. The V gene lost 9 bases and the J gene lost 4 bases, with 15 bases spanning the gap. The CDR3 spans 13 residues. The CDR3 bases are TGTGCCAGTGGAGACGGATACATCTATGGCTACACCTTC. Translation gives CASGDGYIYGYTF.

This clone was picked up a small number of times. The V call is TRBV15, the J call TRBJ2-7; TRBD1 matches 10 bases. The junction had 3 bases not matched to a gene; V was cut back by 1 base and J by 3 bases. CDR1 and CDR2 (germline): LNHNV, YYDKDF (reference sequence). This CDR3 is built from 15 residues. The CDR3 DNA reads TGTGCCACCAGCAGAGCCCGGACAGGGGGCTACGAGCAGTACTTC. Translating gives CATSRARTGGYEQYF.

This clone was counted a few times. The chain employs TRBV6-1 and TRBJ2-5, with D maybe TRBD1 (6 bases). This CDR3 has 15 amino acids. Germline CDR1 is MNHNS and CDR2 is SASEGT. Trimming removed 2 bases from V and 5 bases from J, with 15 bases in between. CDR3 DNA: TGTGCCAGCAGTGAAACCAGGGGAGAGTCGGAGACCCAGTACTTC. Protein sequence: CASSETRGESETQYF.